A selection of T cell receptor beta chains follows, all from one sample in a study of vaccination and CD4 T cells after COVID-19. No antigen has been assigned to these receptors. TCRdb analysed the PCR reads with MiXCR anew, one entry per CDR3 protein. The repertoire holds over 20,000 distinct CDR3 sequences, with about 44% as singletons. The source material was CD4+ T cells from blood, cultured in vitro. The receptors were sampled from a human donor who had recovered from COVID-19. The CDR3 runs from the conserved cysteine through the conserved F or W. D genes are given only for firm matches. Clone size is stated in some rows and not others, as once, few, many or a class when expanded.

d_gene	v_gene	abundance	j_gene	CDR3nt	CDR3aa
-	TRBV5-4	few	TRBJ1-1	TGTGCCAGCAGCTTGCGCGAGACTGAAGCTTTCTTT	CASSLRETEAFF
-	TRBV7-3	few	TRBJ1-1	TGTGCCAGCAGCAAAGACATGAACACTGAAGCTTTCTTT	CASSKDMNTEAFF
TRBD2	TRBV19	-	TRBJ2-7	TGTGCCAGTAGTGTGACTAGCGGGAGGGACGAGCAGTACTTC	CASSVTSGRDEQYF
-	TRBV19	few	TRBJ1-1	TGTGCCAGTAGCCGTCGACTGGGCGAAGCTTTCTTT	CASSRRLGEAFF
-	TRBV28	medium-sized	TRBJ2-1	TGTGCCAGCAGTTTATCCCGGACAGTATCATGGGGGAATGAGCAGTTCTTC	CASSLSRTVSWGNEQFF
-	TRBV4-3	-	TRBJ1-2	TGCGCCAGCAGCGTGACAGGTTCCTATGGCTACACCTTC	CASSVTGSYGYTF
TRBD1	TRBV19	-	TRBJ1-6	TGTGCCAGTAGTACCCCAACCGGGACAGGGACGAATTCACCCCTCCACTTT	CASSTPTGTGTNSPLHF
-	TRBV7-8	-	TRBJ2-5	TGTGCCAGCACCCTAGAAAAGACCCAGTACTTC	CASTLEKTQYF
-	TRBV5-1	-	TRBJ2-5	TGCGCCAGCAGCTACAGGGAGGGAGGGAAAGAGACCCAGTACTTC	CASSYREGGKETQYF
-	TRBV12-5	-	TRBJ2-7	TGTGCTAGTGGTTTGGGCCTCACAGGCTACGAGCAGTACTTC	CASGLGLTGYEQYF
-	TRBV20-1	-	TRBJ1-5	TGCAGTGCTAGAGTGTCAGCCGCCAACCAGCCCCAGCATTTT	CSARVSAANQPQHF
-	TRBV27	-	TRBJ2-7	TGTGCCAGCTCCTCAACCTATAGCGGTAAACGTTACTTC	CASSSTYSGKRYF
-	TRBV6-1	-	TRBJ1-1	TGTGCCAGCAGCGACTTCAGGGGCCGTTTTGAAGCTTTCTTT	CASSDFRGRFEAFF
-	TRBV30	-	TRBJ1-1	TGTGCCTTATACCCTGGGGAGAAGGGAACTGAAGCTTTCTTT	CALYPGEKGTEAFF
-	TRBV11-2	-	TRBJ1-3	TGTGCCAGCAGCTCCACAGGGCGGAGGGGCGGAAACACCATATATTTT	CASSSTGRRGGNTIYF
TRBD1	TRBV10-3	-	TRBJ2-1	TGTGCCATCAGTGAACAGGGGATCTACAATGAGCAGTTCTTC	CAISEQGIYNEQFF
-	TRBV7-9	-	TRBJ1-4	TGTGCCAGCAGCCTTGGCCTCGACCCAACTAATGAAAAACTGTTTTTT	CASSLGLDPTNEKLFF